A selection of T cell receptor beta chains follows, all from one sample in a study of shared clonotypes between healthy human individuals. Some clones are missing from TCRdb's copy, which holds only in-frame ones; the method was immunoSEQ multiplex PCR. The sample gives 2 million to 2.5 million clones, just over 90% of which show up once; 0.35% to 0.45% is in the top ten. Sequencing was done on a sample of naive CD4+ T cells from PBMCs. The source is a man aged 18 to 30 in good health. Some clones in this sample may be carry-over from other donors' samples. CDR3s include the opening cysteine and the closing phenylalanine or tryptophan.

v_gene	j_gene	CDR3aa
TRBV7-9	TRBJ2-3	CASSRHGTQNTDTQYF
TRBV9	TRBJ1-5	CASSGTGTANQPQHF
TRBV19	TRBJ1-1	CASSIDLSGGEAFF
TRBV28	TRBJ2-7	CASSSPGEFYEQYF
TRBV5-1	TRBJ2-7	CASAGTRNPYEQYF
TRBV14	TRBJ2-1	CASSISGRAREQFF
TRBV5-1	TRBJ2-2	CASREGGSTGELFF
TRBV30	TRBJ1-2	CAWFKGGKRNYGYTF
TRBV6-5	TRBJ2-1	CASSYSGQGAYNEQFF
TRBV10-3	TRBJ2-7	CAISASTGAYEQYF
TRBV7-2	TRBJ2-1	CASSLEVGAYNEQFF
TRBV18	TRBJ2-3	CASSPGLGTDTQYF
TRBV18	TRBJ1-1	CASSPLGQGAGTEAFF
TRBV5-1	TRBJ2-1	CASSSLRREGEQFF
TRBV5-6	TRBJ1-1	CASSLYQGSRTEAFF
TRBV29-1	TRBJ1-1	CSVDDRNTEAFF
TRBV5-1	TRBJ2-3	CASSMGQGADTQYF
TRBV5-4	TRBJ2-1	CASSSVAGEGEQFF
TRBV6-4	TRBJ2-1	CASSDSKLSRGRNEQFF
TRBV7-2	TRBJ1-2	CASSPGPDRAYGYTF
TRBV13	TRBJ2-2	CASRRWSGRGGTGELFF
TRBV19	TRBJ2-7	CASSISRLVTYEQYF
TRBV5-1	TRBJ2-3	CASSRGQGVSTDTQYF
TRBV5-6	TRBJ1-4	CASSLYRDGGEKLFF
TRBV28	TRBJ1-5	CASSFVGAHSNQPQHF
TRBV4-3	TRBJ2-2	CASSFTGETGELFF
TRBV5-5	TRBJ2-7	CASSQTGVEGEQYF
TRBV19	TRBJ2-5	CASTSTTSGRIGETQYF
TRBV10-2	TRBJ1-4	CATTRANEKLFF
TRBV7-9	TRBJ2-3	CASSHGVWAGTDTQYF
TRBV2	TRBJ1-1	CASTDRGNTEAFF
TRBV11-2	-	CASSSYYEQYF
TRBV29-1	TRBJ2-3	CSYNRVGRTDTQYF
TRBV7-2	TRBJ2-7	CASSLKSGGPSLPYEQYF
TRBV2	TRBJ2-3	CASSERSAGSDTQYF
TRBV29-1	TRBJ1-2	CSACIGYGYTF
TRBV7-9	TRBJ2-1	CASSLGGSGREQFF
TRBV5-4	TRBJ2-7	CASSYSGTYTYEQYF
TRBV7-9	TRBJ2-3	CASSSGRTTDTQYF
TRBV6-5	TRBJ2-1	CASSYSMGSPASEQFF
TRBV11-2	TRBJ2-6	CASSLLNTGANVLTF
TRBV28	TRBJ2-7	CASSRGGVSPQYF
TRBV18	TRBJ2-7	CASSLSLGAGEQYF
TRBV5-1	TRBJ2-1	CASSLTSGINEQFF
TRBV20-1	TRBJ2-5	CSALVKTQYF
TRBV2	TRBJ1-4	CASSGGHFGGIAATNEKLFF
TRBV7-2	TRBJ2-3	CASRRGGSRSTDTQYF
TRBV28	TRBJ2-2	CASSSPTSGRSGELFF
TRBV6-1	TRBJ1-1	CASSAGQYLREAFF
TRBV5-1	TRBJ2-1	CASSLGSEDNEQFF
TRBV28	TRBJ1-1	CASSLSGGTEAFF
TRBV6-5	TRBJ1-1	CASSFSIQGLAFF
TRBV15	TRBJ1-5	CATKDRGIPPNRPQHF
TRBV15	TRBJ1-1	CATSSLTVNTEAFF
TRBV11-2	TRBJ1-3	CASSLDINENTIYF